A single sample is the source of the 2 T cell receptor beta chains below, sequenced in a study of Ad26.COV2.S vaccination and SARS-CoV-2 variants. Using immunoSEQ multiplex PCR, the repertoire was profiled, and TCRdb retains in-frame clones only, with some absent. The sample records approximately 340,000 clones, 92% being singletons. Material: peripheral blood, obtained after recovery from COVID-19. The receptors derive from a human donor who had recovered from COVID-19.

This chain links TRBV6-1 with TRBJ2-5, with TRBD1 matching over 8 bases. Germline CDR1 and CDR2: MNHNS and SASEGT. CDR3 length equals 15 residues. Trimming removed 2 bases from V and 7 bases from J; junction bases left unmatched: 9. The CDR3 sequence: CASSERPGTGLTQYF. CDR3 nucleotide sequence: TGTGCCAGCAGTGAACGCCCCGGGACAGGACTGACCCAGTACTTC.

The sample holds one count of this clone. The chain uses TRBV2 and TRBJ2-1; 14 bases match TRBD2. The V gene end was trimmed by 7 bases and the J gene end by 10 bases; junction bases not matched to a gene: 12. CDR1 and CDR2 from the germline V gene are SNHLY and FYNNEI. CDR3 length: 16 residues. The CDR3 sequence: CASTTSRLAGGKEQFF. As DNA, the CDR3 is TGTGCCAGCACTACCTCAAGACTAGCGGGGGGGAAAGAGCAGTTCTTC.